Listed here are 9 T cell receptor beta chains from one sample, sequenced in a study of neoadjuvant anti-PD-1 for oral cavity cancer. The protocol was immunoSEQ multiplex PCR, while the TCRdb copy is restricted to in-frame clones and leaves out a portion. The table records around 14,000 clones, 60% to 70% of them present only once. Sequenced here: PBMCs, sampled before nivolumab (anti-PD-1) treatment. The receptors derive from a person aged 35-79 years with oral cavity squamous cell carcinoma.

The genes are TRBV10-1 and TRBJ2-6; possibly TRBD2 for D (6 bases). CDR1 and CDR2 from the germline V gene are WNHNN and SYGVQD (reference sequence). Trimming removed 3 bases at V and 3 bases at J, with 9 bases between. The CDR3 covers 15 residues. As DNA, the CDR3 is TGCGCCAGCAGTGATCTCGGGAGTGGGGCCAACGTCCTGACTTTC. Translation gives CASSDLGSGANVLTF.

The chain uses TRBV28 and TRBJ1-2; the D gene is possibly TRBD1 (5 bases). V was shortened by 3 bases and J by 3 bases, with 5 bases between the two germline ends. CDR1 MDHEN and CDR2 SYDVKM come from the germline V gene. The CDR3 runs 12 residues. The chain's CDR3 is CASSFRDYGYTF. Written as DNA, the CDR3 is TGTGCCAGCAGTTTCAGGGACTATGGCTACACCTTC.

The chain uses TRBV19 and TRBJ1-3; D unresolved. The CDR3 is 15 amino acids. CDR1 is LNHDA and CDR2 is SQIVND in the germline V gene (reference sequence). V dropped 6 bases and J dropped 0 bases, with 12 bases sitting between them. CDR3 DNA: TGTGCCAGTAGCCAAGGACGCAACTCTGGAAACACCATATATTTT. It translates to CASSQGRNSGNTIYF. The variable domain in full, completed from reference TRBV19 and TRBJ1-3, reads DGGITQSPKYLFRKEGQNVTLSCEQNLNHDAMYWYRQDPGQGLRLIYYSQIVNDFQKGDIAEGYSVSREKKESFPLTVTSAQKNPTAFYLCASSQGRNSGNTIYFGEGSWLTVV.

The chain uses TRBV19 and TRBJ1-2, with D possibly being TRBD1 (5 bases). Trimming left V 5 bases short and J 6 bases short, with 19 bases between. Per the germline V gene, CDR1 is LNHDA and CDR2 is SQIVND (reference sequence). The CDR3 is made up of 15 amino acids. The CDR3 DNA reads TGTGCCAGTAGTCCACCCACGGCAGGGAGGAATGGCTACACCTTC. Residues: CASSPPTAGRNGYTF. Drawing the rest from reference TRBV19 and TRBJ1-2, the complete variable domain is DGGITQSPKYLFRKEGQNVTLSCEQNLNHDAMYWYRQDPGQGLRLIYYSQIVNDFQKGDIAEGYSVSREKKESFPLTVTSAQKNPTAFYLCASSPPTAGRNGYTFGSGTRLTVV.

This chain links TRBV19 with TRBJ1-1; the D gene is possibly TRBD1 (5 bases). Germline CDR1 is LNHDA and CDR2 is SQIVND (reference sequence). The CDR3 runs 16 residues. Between the trimmed V and J ends, which lost 7 bases and 3 bases, there was a span of 21 bases. The CDR3 sequence is CASNTPGLGGDTEAFF. The CDR3 coding sequence is TGTGCCAGTAATACACCGGGACTCGGTGGGGACACTGAAGCTTTCTTT.

The chain recombines TRBV6-1 with TRBJ2-2, with D perhaps TRBD1 (5 bases). V was cut by 4 bases and J by 4 bases, with 10 bases left in between. This CDR3 contains 14 residues. CDR1 MNHNS and CDR2 SASEGT come from the germline V gene. In DNA form, the CDR3 reads TGTGCCAGCAGTGGTCAAAGGGGCACCGGGGAGCTGTTTTTT. Its protein product is CASSGQRGTGELFF.

This clone was detected a few times. V is TRBV2 and J is TRBJ1-4; TRBD1 is a possible D gene (5 bases). The CDR3 consists of 14 residues. V was shortened by 5 bases and J by 14 bases, with 21 bases between the two germline ends. The germline V gene encodes CDR1 SNHLY and CDR2 FYNNEI. CDR3 nucleotide sequence: TGTGCCAGCAGTACTTGGGACGCGGCTAAGGGGCTGTTTTTT. Translation: CASSTWDAAKGLFF.

The sample holds one count of this clone. The rearrangement uses TRBV11-2 and TRBJ2-5; D is uncertain. CDR1 is SGHAT and CDR2 is FQNNGV in the germline V gene. V lost 5 bases, J lost 5 bases, and 6 bases lay in between. This CDR3 comprises 11 residues. CDR3 protein: CASSPHETQYF. The CDR3 DNA sequence: TGTGCCAGCAGCCCCCACGAGACCCAGTACTTC.

The chain recombines TRBV7-3 with TRBJ2-7; either TRBD1 or TRBD2 may supply D (5 bases each). The CDR3 runs 12 residues. Germline CDR1 SGHTA, CDR2 FQGTGA. V was clipped by 4 bases and J by 12 bases, with 16 bases between them. The CDR3 DNA reads TGTGCCAGCAGCTCAGGGACCATCGGGCCGTACTTC. This codes for CASSSGTIGPYF. The full variable domain, completed using reference TRBV7-3 and TRBJ2-7, is GAGVSQTPSNKVTEKGKYVELRCDPISGHTALYWYRQSLGQGPEFLIYFQGTGAADDSGLPNDRFFAVRPEGSVSTLKIQRTERGDSAVYLCASSSGTIGPYFGPGTRLTVT.